This T cell receptor (beta chain) appears in the sequencing data of a study of OX40 agonist ivuxolimab in advanced cancers. Regarding the complete study: Ivuxolimab, which targeted the costimulatory receptor OX40 (CD134), was an agonistic, fully human IgG2 monoclonal antibody. The paper reports the monotherapy dose-escalation portion (N of about 51 patients) of the phase I ivuxolimab trial. Partial responses occurred in three dose-escalation patients, of whom one had hepatocellular carcinoma and two had cutaneous melanoma. Of the approximately 50 dose-escalation patients, hepatocellular carcinoma was present in 19, melanoma in some 15, renal cell carcinoma in 9 and head and neck cancer in 9. Prior anti-PD-1, anti-PD-L1 or anti-CTLA-4 therapy was permitted, and approximately 41% of dose-escalation patients had received checkpoint inhibitors. Intravenous ivuxolimab was administered to patients every 2 weeks at six dose levels: 0.01, 0.1, 0.3, 1.5, 3 and 10 mg/kg. Peripheral TCRbeta sequencing aimed to test whether ivuxolimab altered TCR sequence diversity and caused clonal T-cell expansion. In the dose-escalation cohort, nearly 85% of patients were male, and the mean age was approximately 60 years with a range of roughly 20 to 80. General study outcomes and caveats: Low levels of normalized T-cell clonal expansion were also seen in some patients who did not respond. In the 0.1-3.0 mg/kg groups, partial responders were among the patients with the lowest normalized peripheral clonal expansion, particularly in CD8+ T cells. On average, CD8+ T cells showed more expanded clones than CD4+ T cells after ivuxolimab. At doses of 0.1 to 3.0 mg/kg, clonal expansion of both CD4+ and CD8+ blood T cells was observed from baseline to week 6. The antigen specificity of the peripheral T cells that underwent clonal expansion was not determined.

The trial excluded patients who had a history of autoimmune disease or who were on systemic immunosuppression. Peripheral blood for TCR sequencing was collected from all dose cohorts at baseline, on cycle 4 day 1, and on cycle 7 day 1. Samples came from an open-label, multicenter, first-in-human phase I dose-escalation trial of ivuxolimab. Adults with locally advanced or metastatic head and neck squamous cell, hepatocellular, melanoma or renal cell carcinoma were enrolled in the trial. CD4+ and CD8+ T cells were sorted separately from peripheral blood before TCR sequencing. A remark on this clone: No antigen is known for it. Base quality data are lacking; no much larger clone is found one base away.

To sequence the TCRbeta CDR3 region, genomic DNA was isolated from the sorted cells. The immunoSEQ Assay was used for sequencing of TCRbeta CDR3 regions. Here the immuneACCESS table is served through TCRdb, limited to in-frame sequences with V and J called. Missing clones are a known gap in these copies; in checked studies unresolved V genes cover under half, and the rest lacks a known reason. The sample contains about 44,000 clones, approximately 90% of them found a single time. The ten top clones hold under 55% of the sample. The CDR3 has 13 amino acids, counting the end cysteine and phenylalanine. The sequence is cut down to CDR3 DNA, 39 bases in frame from base 1. The CDR1 and CDR2 encoded by the germline V gene are SGHTA and FQGNSA.

Sample: CD4+ or CD8+ T cells sorted from blood, taken in a trial of the OX40 agonist ivuxolimab. The chain is made from TRBV7-2 and TRBJ2-5; the D gene may be TRBD1 or TRBD2, since each aligns over 5 bases. The end of the DNA fits TRBJ2-7 better, so the J call may be wrong. The clonotype was recovered from an adult with an advanced solid tumor such as melanoma, head and neck, liver or kidney cancer. DNA sequence: TGTGCCAGCAGCTTAGCGGGGGACTACGAGCAGTACTTC. Its protein product is CASSLAGDYEQYF.